A selection of T cell receptor beta chains follows, all from one sample in a study of lymphopenia after photon versus proton radiotherapy. Generated by immunoSEQ multiplex PCR, the TCRdb table keeps only in-frame clones and is missing some. Here the sample spans around 160,000 clones, about 88% being singletons. This material consisted of peripheral blood, taken from a patient treated with photon-based radiotherapy. Receptors were obtained from a man aged 50 to 59 with gastric cancer. The CDR3 runs from the conserved cysteine through the conserved F or W. D genes are given only for firm matches. Rows may omit the clone size; those that give it use once, few, many or a size class.

size: .; D: TRBD2; J: TRBJ2-2; V: TRBV5-1; DNA: TGCGCCAGCAGCTTCACTAGCGGGAGAGCGAACACCGGGGAGCTGTTTTTT; CDR3: CASSFTSGRANTGELFF
size: .; D: .; J: TRBJ2-7; V: TRBV2; DNA: TGTGCCAGCAAGCACAGGTTTTCCTACGAGCAGTACTTC; CDR3: CASKHRFSYEQYF
size: .; D: .; J: TRBJ2-1; V: TRBV11-2; DNA: TGTGCCAGCAGAAAACGGGATACCTACAATGAGCAGTTCTTC; CDR3: CASRKRDTYNEQFF
size: .; D: TRBD1; J: TRBJ1-1; V: TRBV6-5; DNA: TGTGCCAGCAGTTTGACAGGGGACACTGAAGCTTTCTTT; CDR3: CASSLTGDTEAFF
size: .; D: .; J: TRBJ2-1; V: TRBV29-1; DNA: TGCAGCGGTTACGATACCGGTGGTTCCTACAATGAGCAGTTCTTC; CDR3: CSGYDTGGSYNEQFF
size: .; D: .; J: TRBJ2-2; V: TRBV10-3; DNA: TGTGCCATCAGTGAGTCGATTCCAGGGACCGGGGAGCTGTTTTTT; CDR3: CAISESIPGTGELFF
size: .; D: TRBD1; J: TRBJ2-7; V: TRBV29-1; DNA: TGCAGCGTTGAGGCCTACAGGGGATACGAGCAGTACTTC; CDR3: CSVEAYRGYEQYF
size: .; D: .; J: TRBJ1-1; V: TRBV19; DNA: TGTGCCTCCCACTGGAAGGGGGTGGGAACTGAAGCTTTCTTT; CDR3: CASHWKGVGTEAFF
size: .; D: .; J: TRBJ2-2; V: TRBV5-1; DNA: TGCGCCAGCAGCTTGGACAGGGCCTGGGAGCTGTTTTTT; CDR3: CASSLDRAWELFF
size: .; D: .; J: TRBJ2-1; V: TRBV7-6; DNA: TGTGCCAGCAGCCCGGGACTCACAGCCTACAATGAGCAGTTCTTC; CDR3: CASSPGLTAYNEQFF
size: once; D: .; J: TRBJ2-7; V: TRBV5-1; DNA: TGCGCCAGCAGCTTGGACATCTCCTACGAGCAGTACTTC; CDR3: CASSLDISYEQYF
size: .; D: TRBD1; J: TRBJ2-7; V: TRBV6-5; DNA: TGTGCCAGCAGTCTTAACAGGGGGCACGGCTACGAGCAGTACTTC; CDR3: CASSLNRGHGYEQYF
size: once; D: .; J: TRBJ1-1; V: TRBV7-8; DNA: TGTGCCAGCAGCTTAGCGCTGTCGGGGACTGAAGCTTTCTTT; CDR3: CASSLALSGTEAFF
size: few; D: TRBD2; J: TRBJ2-5; V: TRBV10-1; DNA: TGCGCCAGCAGTGACTCCGGACTAGCGGAAAAAGAGACCCAGTACTTC; CDR3: CASSDSGLAEKETQYF
size: .; D: .; J: TRBJ2-3; V: TRBV27; DNA: TGTGCCAGCAAGTCTGTTAGCACAGATACGCAGTATTTT; CDR3: CASKSVSTDTQYF
size: .; D: TRBD1; J: TRBJ2-5; V: TRBV5-6; DNA: TGTGCCAGCAGGAGGACAGGAGGACCTCAAGAGACCCAGTACTTC; CDR3: CASRRTGGPQETQYF
size: .; D: .; J: TRBJ1-2; V: TRBV30; DNA: TGTGCCTGGGGGGTTAACTATGGCTACACCTTC; CDR3: CAWGVNYGYTF
size: once; D: TRBD1; J: TRBJ1-1; V: TRBV27; DNA: TGTGCCAGCAGTTTTGGGACAGGGGATCACACTGAAGCTTTCTTT; CDR3: CASSFGTGDHTEAFF
size: .; D: TRBD1; J: TRBJ1-5; V: TRBV19; DNA: TGTGCCAGTAGTATAGGGTCACAGGGGATAAGGCAGCCCCAGCATTTT; CDR3: CASSIGSQGIRQPQHF
size: .; D: .; J: TRBJ1-4; V: TRBV4-3; DNA: TGCGCCAGCAGCCTCGCATATGTCACCACTAATGAAAAACTGTTTTTT; CDR3: CASSLAYVTTNEKLFF
size: .; D: TRBD2; J: TRBJ2-5; V: TRBV9; DNA: TGTGCCAGCAGCGTGGGACTAGCGGATCAAGAGACCCAGTACTTC; CDR3: CASSVGLADQETQYF
size: few; D: .; J: TRBJ1-1; V: TRBV6-6; DNA: TGTGCCAGCAGTTACGGGGACCGCCGGGAGACTGAAGCTTTCTTT; CDR3: CASSYGDRRETEAFF
size: .; D: TRBD2; J: TRBJ2-1; V: TRBV11-2; DNA: TGTGCCAGCAGCTTCGGGTACGGGAGGGCTTATAATGAGCAGTTCTTC; CDR3: CASSFGYGRAYNEQFF
size: .; D: TRBD2; J: TRBJ2-1; V: TRBV6-4; DNA: TGTGCCTCTCGACGGGCTAGCGGGAGTGGCGAGCAGTTCTTC; CDR3: CASRRASGSGEQFF
size: few; D: .; J: TRBJ2-7; V: TRBV28; DNA: TGTGCCAGCACTTATGGGGGCGACGAGCAGTACTTC; CDR3: CASTYGGDEQYF
size: once; D: .; J: TRBJ1-5; V: TRBV6-6; DNA: TGTGCCAGCAGTAAGGGTCATGTCGGGGGATATCAGCCCCAGCATTTT; CDR3: CASSKGHVGGYQPQHF
size: .; D: .; J: TRBJ2-6; V: TRBV30; DNA: TGTGCCTGGAGTCCTTCCGGGACCTACGCTGGGGCCAACGTCCTGACTTTC; CDR3: CAWSPSGTYAGANVLTF